This record covers a single TCR beta chain. This receptor's antigen is unknown. There are no base qualities to consult, and no much larger clone falls within one base. The donors were healthy, HIV-negative adults with no recently reported acute infections or vaccinations. Every donor was a Caucasian adult living in Nashville, Tennessee, USA. CD4+ T cells were enriched by magnetic negative selection; naive cells were then positively selected on CD45RA, and the negative fraction formed the memory subset. After blood collection by leukapheresis, PBMCs were isolated using Ficoll-Histopaque density gradient centrifugation and then cryopreserved in the vapor phase of liquid nitrogen. Analytical flow cytometry was used to check the purity and quantity of every magnetically sorted T cell population. Genomic DNA was isolated from each sorted fraction and quantified by UV absorbance on a Nanodrop 2000c. Trimmed from V: 3 bases; trimmed from J: 8 bases; junction bases lacking a gene match: 6. There are 14 amino acids in the CDR3, from cysteine to phenylalanine inclusive. Just CDR3 DNA is preserved here, 42 bases in frame from base 1. The germline V gene provides CDR1 SNHLY and CDR2 FYNNEI.

The sample is drawn from a study of shared clonotypes between healthy human individuals (dated by TCRdb to the early 2020s). Notes on the research overall: The cohort included three men and a couple of women between 18 and 49 years of age. For each donor, CD4 naive and CD4 memory were each given three plates, CD8 naive was given two plates, and CD8 memory was given one plate. Between about 0.8 and 9 billion PBMCs per donor were obtained by leukapheresis. To increase sequencing depth and limit assay-specific biases, TCR repertoire library preparation and sequencing were carried out by different laboratories using diverse techniques. To estimate repertoire size and how much clonotype sharing occurs between individuals, the study deeply sequenced the blood TCR repertoires of several healthy adults.

Using the deep immunoSEQ assay, multiplex PCR amplified TCR CDR3 regions from genomic DNA. Extracted genomic DNA from each cell subset was distributed evenly across all wells of several immunoSEQ 96-well plates, and each plate was treated as a replicate. For sorted subsets, each replicate PCR was loaded with 200 ng genomic DNA, equivalent to approximately 33,000 T cell genomes. Purified libraries were measured with a Qubit 3.0 fluorometer, size-checked on a Bioanalyzer 2100, and measured again with the KAPA Library Quantification kit. Every immunoSEQ 96-well plate was sequenced on a separate single-read 150-cycle Illumina NextSeq 550 flow cell. The study's processing was this. Because the immunoSEQ output included only junctional sequences and no quality scores, the filtering could not be the same as the filtering used for full-length reads. To assign V/J genes and CDR3, sequences were annotated using PyIR, a Python wrapper for IgBLAST v1.9, with IMGT germline references. Any read was removed if the V/J assignment was weak (E-value above 1e-6), the CDR3 was missing, or the read contained stop codons, out-of-frame junctions, or ambiguous translated residues. V3J clonotypes were defined as sequences sharing an identical inferred V gene, J gene, and CDR3 amino acid sequence. The percentage overlap between two repertoires was calculated by dividing the number of shared unique clonotypes by the size of the smaller repertoire. RTK rarefaction, the Chao1 estimator, and Recon v2.1 estimates of unobserved clonotypes were used to assess repertoire richness. Generation probabilities for all TCRbeta clonotypes obtained by the gDNA method from a handful of donors were computed using OLGA. Here the immuneACCESS table is served through TCRdb, limited to in-frame sequences with V and J called. Missing clones are a known gap in these copies; in checked studies unresolved V genes cover under half, and the rest lacks a known reason. The V and J calls and clone size are taken from that table; D and trimming were inferred from the DNA. The sample table holds 780,000 or so clones, of which roughly 72% were seen once. Under 2% of the sample goes to the ten largest clones.

Results and caveats for the whole study, not just this receptor: Estimated clonotype richness was generally larger for naive than for memory subsets. Sampling was restricted to blood, and TCR repertoires in tissues likely differ from the TCR repertoires found in blood. Based on pairwise subsampling, the degree of clonotype sharing among donors was expected to be affected by sequencing depth. Rarefaction of sorted-subset datasets indicated incomplete sequencing despite the large sequencing depth. Sharing across a few donors was observed for approximately 5% of naive CD4, 3% to 3.5% of naive CD8, over 2% of memory CD4, and roughly 0.4% of memory CD8 clonotypes. The small number of donors limited the genetic and exposure-history diversity represented. Higher generation probabilities were observed for clonotypes shared by all four sorted-subset donors than for non-shared clonotypes.

The V gene is TRBV2 and the J gene is TRBJ2-1, with 8 bases matching TRBD2. Source material: memory CD4+ T cells sorted from blood. In light of the paper, this sample's cell subset or site label describes: CD45RA-negative fraction. The clonotype originates from a woman aged 30 to 39 in good health. The nucleotide sequence reads as follows: TGTGCCAGCAGTGATAGGGCGGGAGGTGATGAGCAGTTCTTC. The translation is CASSDRAGGDEQFF. This CDR3, with the reference TRBV2 and TRBJ2-1 proteins standing in past its ends, gives the full variable domain EPEVTQTPSHQVTQMGQEVILRCVPISNHLYFYWYRQILGQKVEFLVSFYNNEISEKSEIFDDQFSVERPDGSNFTLKIRSTKLEDSAMYFCASSDRAGGDEQFFGPGTRLTVL.